The T cell receptor (beta chain) under discussion was sequenced for a study of shared clonotypes between healthy human individuals. Germline CDR1 reads SGHTA; CDR2 reads FQGTGA. With V trimmed by 6 bases and J by 7 bases, 8 bases remained unmatched. The CDR3 spans 16 residues. The naive CD8 fraction comprised CD45RO-negative cells positively selected for CCR7 and excluded terminally differentiated effector memory CD45RA+ cells. Measured with immunoSEQ multiplex PCR; TCRdb has only the in-frame clones, and not every one. The table has around 2.1 million clones, just over 90% seen once. This clonotype originated in a man in his late teens or twenties in good health. Some clones in this sample may be carry-over from other donors' samples. The chain has TRBV7-3 and TRBJ2-1; TRBD2 aligns across 14 bases. Sequencing used naive CD8+ T cells from PBMCs. CDR3 in amino acids: CASRETSGRGWNEQFF. CDR3 nucleotides: TGTGCCAGCAGGGAGACTAGCGGGAGGGGGTGGAATGAGCAGTTCTTC.